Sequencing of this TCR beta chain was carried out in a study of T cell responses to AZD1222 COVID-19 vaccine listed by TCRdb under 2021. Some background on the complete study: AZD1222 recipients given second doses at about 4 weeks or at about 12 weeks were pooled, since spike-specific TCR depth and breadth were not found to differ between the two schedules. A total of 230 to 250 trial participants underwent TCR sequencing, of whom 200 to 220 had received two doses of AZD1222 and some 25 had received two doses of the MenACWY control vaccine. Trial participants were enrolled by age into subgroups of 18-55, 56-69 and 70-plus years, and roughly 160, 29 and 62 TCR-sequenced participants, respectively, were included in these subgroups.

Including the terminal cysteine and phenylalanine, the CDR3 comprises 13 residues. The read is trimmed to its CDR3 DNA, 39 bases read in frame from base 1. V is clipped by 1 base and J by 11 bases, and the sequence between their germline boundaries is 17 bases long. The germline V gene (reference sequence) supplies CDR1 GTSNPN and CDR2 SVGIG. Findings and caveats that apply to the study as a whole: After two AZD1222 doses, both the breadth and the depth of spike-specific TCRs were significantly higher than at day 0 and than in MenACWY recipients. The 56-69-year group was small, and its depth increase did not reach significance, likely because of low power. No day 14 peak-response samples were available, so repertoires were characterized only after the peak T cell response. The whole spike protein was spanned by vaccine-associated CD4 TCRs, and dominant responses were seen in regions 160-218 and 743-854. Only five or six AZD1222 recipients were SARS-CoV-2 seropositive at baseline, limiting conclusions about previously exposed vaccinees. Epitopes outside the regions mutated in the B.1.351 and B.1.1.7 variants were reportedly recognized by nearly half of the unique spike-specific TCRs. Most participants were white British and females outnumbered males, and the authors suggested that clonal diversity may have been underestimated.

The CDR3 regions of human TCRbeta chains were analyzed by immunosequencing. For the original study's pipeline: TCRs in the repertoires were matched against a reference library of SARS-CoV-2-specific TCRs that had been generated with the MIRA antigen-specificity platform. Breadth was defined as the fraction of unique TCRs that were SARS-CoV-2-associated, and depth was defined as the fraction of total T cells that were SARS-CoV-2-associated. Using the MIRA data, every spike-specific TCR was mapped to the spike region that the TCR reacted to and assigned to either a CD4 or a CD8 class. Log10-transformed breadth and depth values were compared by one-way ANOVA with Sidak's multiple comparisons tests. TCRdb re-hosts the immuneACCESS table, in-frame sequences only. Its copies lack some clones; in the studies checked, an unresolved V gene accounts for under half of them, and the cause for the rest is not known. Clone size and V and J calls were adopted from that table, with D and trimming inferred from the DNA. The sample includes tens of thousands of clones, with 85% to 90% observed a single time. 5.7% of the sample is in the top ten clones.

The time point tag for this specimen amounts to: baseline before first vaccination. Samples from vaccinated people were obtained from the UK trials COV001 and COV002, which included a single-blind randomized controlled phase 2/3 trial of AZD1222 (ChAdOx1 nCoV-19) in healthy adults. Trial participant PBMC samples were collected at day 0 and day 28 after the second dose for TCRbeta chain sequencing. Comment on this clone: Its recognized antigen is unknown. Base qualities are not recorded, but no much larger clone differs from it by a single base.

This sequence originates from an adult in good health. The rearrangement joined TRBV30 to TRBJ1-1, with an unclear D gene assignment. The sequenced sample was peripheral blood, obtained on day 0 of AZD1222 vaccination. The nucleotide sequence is TGTGCCTGGAGTGGCCTCGTAGTGTCGGAGGCTTTCTTT. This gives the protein CAWSGLVVSEAFF.